This record looks at one TCR beta chain sequence and its context. Which antigen it targets is not known. The record has no base qualities; no much larger clone is one base away. These data originate in a study of cytomegalovirus exposure and HLA in healthy donors (dated by TCRdb to the late 2010s). Notes on the research overall: According to a later analysis, one platform produced both the roughly 110 validation repertoires and the 670 or so repertoires of the first cohort. The study aimed to test whether cataloging public T cell receptors could reveal signatures of past pathogen exposure. In addition to the first cohort of roughly 670 subjects, a separate validation cohort of 120 different subjects was used. To predict cytomegalovirus infection status, the study combined high-throughput TCR immunosequencing, statistical association of individual TCRs with disease status, and machine learning. What the work shows at the level of the full study, not this receptor alone: A few of the identified cytomegalovirus-associated TCR beta chains were confirmed in vitro to be specific for cytomegalovirus antigens. A total of 150 to 200 TCR beta chains were listed by the study as associated with cytomegalovirus. According to the authors, the approach could potentially be generalized to other disease states and immunological phenotypes. In both the original and validation cohorts, the classifier was reported to diagnose cytomegalovirus status with high specificity and sensitivity. A later analysis had no HLA typing for the validation cohort, so co-occurrence there was scored across all 110 or so repertoires. In a later analysis, TCRs clustered in the first cohort were found to also tend to co-occur in the 130 or so validation repertoires, with about 93% of cluster scores above 0. Across donors, most TCR sequences were observed very rarely, whereas some public TCRs were present in many individuals.

Preparation of the library involved the immunoSEQ multiplex PCR assay. From the authors' description of their analysis: A statistical classification framework was built to diagnose cytomegalovirus status from the catalog of TCR beta chain sequences. TCRdb took this table from immuneACCESS and kept in-frame rearrangements with V and J called. Such tables lack part of the clones; where checked against another copy, unresolved V genes explain under half of the gap, and the rest is unexplained. V and J calls and clone size are copied from that table; D and trimming were computed from the DNA. This sample lists approximately 230,000 clones; more than 75% were detected once. The ten most abundant clones make up around 12% of the sample. The donors belonged to the validation cohort of over a hundred subjects, which was separate from the 666-subject first cohort. The receptor comes from a man aged 18 to 29 in good health and CMV-seropositive. Material for sequencing was PBMCs.

The CDR3 reads CASKYQLGPVGDTQYF. The sequenced DNA: TGCGCCAGCAAATACCAACTAGGGCCGGTAGGAGATACGCAGTATTTT. The chain was built from TRBV5-1 and TRBJ2-3; a tentative D call is TRBD2 (5 bases match). V sheds 6 bases and J sheds 5 bases, leaving 22 bases between their ends. Counted from cysteine to phenylalanine, this CDR3 has 16 amino acids. Only the CDR3 part of the read is kept: 48 bases, read in frame from the first base. The germline V gene sets CDR1 to SGHRS and CDR2 to YFSETQ.